A single sample gave rise to the 12 T cell receptor beta chains below, sequenced in a study of chemoradiotherapy in HPV16-positive cancers. TCRdb's copy holds only in-frame clones and misses some; the assay was immunoSEQ multiplex PCR. The sample includes 30,000 to 40,000 clones, about 90% of them seen just once. This material consisted of blood, taken from a patient who underwent chemoradiotherapy. These receptors originate from a human donor with HPV-associated anogenital cancer.

V and J are TRBV13 and TRBJ1-4; D remains ambiguous. Germline-derived CDR1 and CDR2 are PRHDT and FYEKMQ (reference sequence). Trimming took off 5 bases at V and 4 bases at J, with 20 bases between the two ends. The CDR3 is made up of 17 amino acids. Here the CDR3 DNA reads TGTGCCAGCAGCACCAGGAGCGCAGGTGAATATAATGAAAAACTGTTTTTT. It translates to CASSTRSAGEYNEKLFF.

The gene calls are TRBV5-5 and TRBJ1-1; D remains ambiguous. Per germline, CDR1 SGHKS and CDR2 YYEKEE (reference sequence). The V end was cut by 0 bases, the J end by 1 base, with 7 bases between. This CDR3 spans 14 amino acids. The CDR3 region is CASSLVHANTEAFF. The DNA of the CDR3 is TGTGCCAGCAGCTTGGTGCATGCGAACACTGAAGCTTTCTTT. The full variable domain, completed using reference TRBV5-5 and TRBJ1-1, is DAGVTQSPTHLIKTRGQQVTLRCSPISGHKSVSWYQQVLGQGPQFIFQYYEKEERGRGNFPDRFSARQFPNYSSELNVNALLLGDSALYLCASSLVHANTEAFFGQGTRLTVV.

In this sample, this clone turned up once. The V and J genes are TRBV7-9 and TRBJ1-1; possible D gene TRBD1, 5 bases. Germline V CDR1 and CDR2: SEHNR, FQNEAQ (reference sequence). V dropped 5 bases and J dropped 4 bases, with 17 bases sitting between them. The CDR3 loop spans 15 amino acids. CDR3 DNA sequence: TGTGCCAGCAGCCGGGGGAGGAGTGGGGGCACTGAAGCTTTCTTT. Translated: CASSRGRSGGTEAFF.

The chain carries TRBV6-5 and TRBJ2-7; 7 bases align to TRBD1. The CDR3 is made up of 13 amino acids. CDR1 MNHEY and CDR2 SVGAGI come from the germline V gene. The J segment lost 0 bases and the V segment lost 7 bases, leaving 3 bases of the junction unmatched. The CDR3 region is CASKTGYSYEQYF. The CDR3 nucleotides read TGTGCCAGCAAGACAGGGTACTCCTACGAGCAGTACTTC.

The chain links TRBV19 to TRBJ1-1; weak D call: TRBD1 (5 bases). V shed 7 bases and J shed 7 bases, with 28 bases lying between them. This CDR3 is built from 17 residues. Germline V gene sequence: CDR1 LNHDA, CDR2 SQIVND (reference sequence). As DNA, the CDR3 is TGTGCCAGTATCACACGGGAAGGGGCCCCTAAAGTGGGTGAAGCTTTCTTT. This gives the protein CASITREGAPKVGEAFF.

This clone was seen a single time. The V call is TRBV5-4, the J call TRBJ1-2, with D maybe TRBD1 (6 bases). Trimming removed 5 bases at V and 6 bases at J, with 17 bases between. Germline V lookup: CDR1 SGHNT, CDR2 YYREEE (reference sequence). CDR3 length: 14 amino acids. CDR3 region: CASSIWGAGNGYTF. The CDR3 nucleotides read TGTGCCAGCAGTATATGGGGGGCAGGTAATGGCTACACCTTC. Full variable domain (rest looked up from reference TRBV5-4 and TRBJ1-2): ETGVTQSPTHLIKTRGQQVTLRCSSQSGHNTVSWYQQALGQGPQFIFQYYREEENGRGNFPPRFSGLQFPNYSSELNVNALELDDSALYLCASSIWGAGNGYTFGSGTRLTVV.

This sequence joins TRBV5-1 and TRBJ2-2, with D perhaps being TRBD1 or TRBD2 (5 bases each). V was shortened by 5 bases and J by 0 bases, with 20 bases between the two germline ends. The germline V gene has CDR1 SGHRS and CDR2 YFSETQ. This CDR3 is built from 18 residues. As DNA, the CDR3 is TGCGCCAGCAGGTTTGAGGGTTCGTGGGGCACGAACACCGGGGAGCTGTTTTTT. It codes for CASRFEGSWGTNTGELFF.

V usage is TRBV14 and J usage is TRBJ2-3, with 8 positions matching TRBD1. J gave up 2 bases and V 3 bases, and 10 bases lay outside the gene matches. Germline V gene data show CDR1 as SGHDN and CDR2 as FVKESK. The CDR3 is made up of 17 amino acids. As DNA, the CDR3 is TGTGCCAGCAGCCAGGACCTCGGACAGGGAGACACAGATACGCAGTATTTT. Protein product: CASSQDLGQGDTDTQYF.

The chain has TRBV7-3 and TRBJ2-3; 7 bases agree with TRBD2. The CDR3 runs to 14 residues. V lost 6 bases, J lost 3 bases, and 6 bases stayed unmatched. Germline V CDR1 and CDR2: SGHTA, FQGTGA. This CDR3 is CASSQNGGTDTQYF. In DNA, the CDR3 is TGTGCCAGCAGTCAAAACGGGGGGACAGATACGCAGTATTTT.

The chain links TRBV11-3 to TRBJ2-5; D is ambiguous. Trimming left V 5 bases short and J 9 bases short, with 13 bases between. The CDR3 runs to 12 residues. CDR1 and CDR2 (germline): SGHNT, YENEEA. The CDR3 region is CASSPPLGSQYF. The CDR3 coding sequence is TGTGCCAGCAGCCCGCCCTTAGGGTCCCAGTACTTC.

The CDR3 loop is CATSRENRGTGSYNEQFF. The DNA of the CDR3 is TGTGCCACCAGCAGAGAAAACAGGGGGACGGGGTCCTACAATGAGCAGTTCTTC. The J gene is TRBJ2-1, the V gene TRBV15, with TRBD1 matching 8 bases. Germline V gene data show CDR1 as LNHNV and CDR2 as YYDKDF (reference sequence). This CDR3 contains 18 residues. J gave up 1 base and V 0 bases, and 8 bases lay outside the gene matches.

The rearrangement joins TRBV15 to TRBJ2-6, with D uncertain. The CDR3 spans 13 residues. Trimming removed 6 bases from V and 4 bases from J, with 7 bases in between. Germline V lookup: CDR1 LNHNV, CDR2 YYDKDF (reference sequence). The chain's CDR3 is CATRYGGANVLTF. CDR3 bases: TGTGCCACCAGGTATGGCGGGGCCAACGTCCTGACTTTC. Together with reference TRBV15 and TRBJ2-6, the CDR3 gives the full variable domain: DAMVIQNPRYQVTQFGKPVTLSCSQTLNHNVMYWYQQKSSQAPKLLFHYYDKDFNNEADTPDNFQSRRPNTSFCFLDIRSPGLGDTAMYLCATRYGGANVLTFGAGSRLTVL.